What follows are 8 T cell receptor beta chains derived from one specimen sequenced in a study of blood T cells in healthy people across ages. A J-beta primer mix and a sample-barcoded 5' primer were used in a second PCR of roughly 6 to 11 cycles. TCRdb re-called the 5' RACE reads with MiXCR, one entry per CDR3 protein. The top ten hold around a sixth of the sample, which has around 870,000 distinct CDR3 sequences, 25% to 35% seen once. The sequenced sample was blood. Receptors originate from a woman older than 75 in good health.

The table lists this clonotype with many counts. The chain recombines TRBV3-1 with TRBJ2-7; D tentatively reads TRBD1 or TRBD2 (5 bases each). This CDR3 is 15 amino acids long. Germline CDR1 is LGHDT and CDR2 is YNNKEL (reference sequence). The ends were cut back, 2 bases at V and 6 bases at J, with 17 bases in the middle. CDR3 region: CASSQPSSGRVEQYF. DNA for the CDR3: TGTGCCAGCAGCCAACCGTCATCGGGGCGCGTCGAGCAGTACTTC.

The CDR3 nucleotides are TGCGCCAGCAGCATCAGCTCCGGGGTGTTGAACACTGAAGCTTTCTTT. It encodes CASSISSGVLNTEAFF. The chain carries TRBV5-1 and TRBJ1-1; D not resolved. V lost 4 bases to trimming and J lost 0 bases, with 16 bases between them. Germline V CDR1 and CDR2: SGHRS, YFSETQ. The CDR3 totals 16 residues.

The CDR3 loop reads CASSLARGQGSGGELFF. Written as DNA, the CDR3 is TGCGCCAGCAGCTTGGCGAGAGGACAGGGTAGCGGCGGGGAGCTGTTTTTT. The chain has TRBV5-1 and TRBJ2-2; 8 bases line up with TRBD1. Germline CDR1 reads SGHRS; CDR2 reads YFSETQ. V was clipped by 0 bases and J by 7 bases; unmatched bases: 11. The CDR3 length is 17 residues.

Worth noting for this clonotype: This sequence may be a read error, since a much larger clone differs from it by one base. The gene calls are TRBV29-1 and TRBJ1-2, with D perhaps TRBD1 (5 bases). Per germline, CDR1 SQVTM and CDR2 ANQGSEA. Trimming pared 3 bases from V and 8 bases from J, leaving 13 bases between. The CDR3 consists of 12 residues. The CDR3 sequence is CSVEVEGRGYTF. The CDR3 bases are TGCAGCGTTGAGGTTGAGGGACGGGGCTACACCTTC.

V gene TRBV12-3 or TRBV12-4 combines with J gene TRBJ2-1; weak D call: TRBD2 (6 bases). This CDR3 region has 15 residues. Trimming stripped 3 bases from V and 5 bases from J, with 14 bases between. Here the CDR3 reads CASSFPGLSHNEQFF. CDR3 coding DNA: TGTGCCAGCAGTTTCCCTGGACTAAGCCACAATGAGCAGTTCTTC.

For this clonotype: Being one base from a much bigger clone, this may be a read error. The DNA of the CDR3 is TGTGCCATCAGTGGGTCGTCTCGTGGCTACACCTTC. This encodes CAISGSSRGYTF. The genes are TRBV10-3 and TRBJ1-2; D unresolved. V lost 4 bases and J 7 bases, leaving 10 bases between the germline ends. Per germline, CDR1 ENHRY and CDR2 SYGVKD. The CDR3 is made up of 12 amino acids.

V gene TRBV7-2 combines with J gene TRBJ1-4, with 8 bases aligning to TRBD1. There are 16 residues in the CDR3. Trimming at V came to 5 bases and at J to 3 bases, leaving 8 bases not matched to a gene. Germline CDR1 and CDR2: SGHTA and FQGNSA. In nucleotides, the CDR3 is TGTGCCAGCAGCCATCTTCAGGGGGCTGCTAATGAAAAACTGTTTTTT. Translation: CASSHLQGAANEKLFF.

This clonotype was picked up many times. The V and J genes are TRBV24-1 and TRBJ2-5; no clear D gene. V shed 6 bases and J shed 1 base, with 8 bases lying between them. The germline gives CDR1 KGHDR, CDR2 SFDVKD. There are 13 residues in the CDR3. CDR3 sequence (DNA): TGTGCCACCAGTTCAGGAGCCCAAGAGACCCAGTACTTC. This sequence encodes CATSSGAQETQYF.